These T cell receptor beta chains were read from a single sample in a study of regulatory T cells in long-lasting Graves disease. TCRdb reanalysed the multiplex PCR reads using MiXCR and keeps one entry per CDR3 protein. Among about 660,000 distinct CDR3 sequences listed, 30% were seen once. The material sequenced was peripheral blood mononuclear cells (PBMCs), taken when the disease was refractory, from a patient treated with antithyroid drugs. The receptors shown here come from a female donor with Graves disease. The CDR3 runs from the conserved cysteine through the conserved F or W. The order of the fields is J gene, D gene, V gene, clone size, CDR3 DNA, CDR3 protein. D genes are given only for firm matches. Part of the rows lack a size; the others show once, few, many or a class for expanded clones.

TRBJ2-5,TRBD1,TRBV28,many,TGTGCCAGCAGGGCAGGGGGCCGGGAGACCCAGTACTTC,CASRAGGRETQYF
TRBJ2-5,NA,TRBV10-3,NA,TGTGCCATCAGTGAGTCGATGGCCGCTCCGGAGACCCAGTACTTC,CAISESMAAPETQYF
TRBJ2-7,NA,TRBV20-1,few,TGCAGTGCTAGAAGGCAGAACTACGAGCAGTACTTC,CSARRQNYEQYF
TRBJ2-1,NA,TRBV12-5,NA,TGTGCTAGTGGTTTGGTAGTTGGACGGGAGAGCTCCTACAATGAGCAGTCCTTC,CASGLVVGRESSYNEQSF
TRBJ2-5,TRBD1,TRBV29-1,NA,TGCAGCGTTGAATGGGGACAGGGCGGAGAGACCCAGTACTTC,CSVEWGQGGETQYF
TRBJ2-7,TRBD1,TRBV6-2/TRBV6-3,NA,TGTGCCGGCAGTGCTAATCCGGGACAGGGCTACGAGCAGTACTTC,CAGSANPGQGYEQYF
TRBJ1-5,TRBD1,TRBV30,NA,TGTGCCTGGAGTGGAGACAGGGGCAATCAGCCCCAGCATTTT,CAWSGDRGNQPQHF
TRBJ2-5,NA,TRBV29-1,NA,TGCAGCGCACGGGGTGCGATGGGGGAGACCCAGTACTTC,CSARGAMGETQYF
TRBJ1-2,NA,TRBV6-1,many,TGTGCCAGCACCCCATCGGGGAACTATGGCTACACCTTC,CASTPSGNYGYTF
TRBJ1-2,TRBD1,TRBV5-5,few,TGTGCCAGCAGCACCGACAGGGACCGTGGCTACACCTTC,CASSTDRDRGYTF
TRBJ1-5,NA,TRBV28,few,TGTGCCGGGGGAGGAGGTCAGCCCCAGCATTTT,CAGGGGQPQHF
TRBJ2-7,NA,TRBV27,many,TGTGCCAGCAGTCCCCTCCCCGGTGACGAGCAGTACTTC,CASSPLPGDEQYF
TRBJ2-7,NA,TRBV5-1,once,TGCGCCAGCAGCAGCGGAGGGTCCCACGAGCAGTACTTC,CASSSGGSHEQYF
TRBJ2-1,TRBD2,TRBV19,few,TGTGCCAGTAGGCGGAGCGGGAGGCCGGTTGAGCAGTTCTTC,CASRRSGRPVEQFF